This TCR beta chain was identified during a study of blood T cell repertoires in COVID-19. This table comes from immunoSEQ multiplex PCR, and its TCRdb copy is limited to in-frame clones, with some not included. The repertoire includes roughly 230,000 clones, approximately 80% of them detected once, and more than 25% sits in the top ten. This clone was counted a single time. V dropped 3 bases and J dropped 5 bases, with 11 bases sitting between them. This CDR3 comprises 14 residues. In germline, CDR1 is LNHNV, CDR2 YYDKDF (reference sequence). This receptor was taken from a man in his forties or fifties with acute or convalescent COVID-19. Material for sequencing was peripheral blood. The genes are TRBV15 and TRBJ2-1; D perhaps matches TRBD1 (6 bases). The CDR3 loop is CATSRNRADNEQFF. The DNA of the CDR3 is TGTGCCACCAGCAGGAACAGGGCCGACAATGAGCAGTTCTTC.